These T cell receptor beta chains were read from a single sample in a study of cytomegalovirus exposure and HLA in healthy donors. Data came from immunoSEQ multiplex PCR; TCRdb stores just in-frame clones and leaves some out. The table shows some 98,000 clones, with around 77% occurring only once. Input material: PBMCs. The receptors derive from a female donor in good health and CMV-seronegative. Both conserved end residues are trimmed from each CDR3. The order of the fields is CDR3 length, D gene, J gene, V gene, CDR3 protein. A D gene is named only where the DNA matches it firmly.

cdr3_length: 12
d_call: -
j_call: TRBJ1-2
v_call: TRBV30
cdr3_aa: AWSVHGANYGYT

cdr3_length: 11
d_call: -
j_call: TRBJ2-1
v_call: TRBV6-6
cdr3_aa: ASSPVGGNEQF

cdr3_length: 10
d_call: -
j_call: TRBJ1-3
v_call: TRBV11-2
cdr3_aa: ASSSSVDTIY

cdr3_length: 10
d_call: -
j_call: TRBJ2-1
v_call: TRBV7-3
cdr3_aa: ASSRPGNEQF

cdr3_length: 12
d_call: TRBD1
j_call: TRBJ1-1
v_call: TRBV19
cdr3_aa: AGKNRGQWGEAF

cdr3_length: 15
d_call: -
j_call: TRBJ2-1
v_call: TRBV5-6
cdr3_aa: ASSLSGDPSSYNEQF

cdr3_length: 13
d_call: TRBD1
j_call: TRBJ2-3
v_call: TRBV18
cdr3_aa: ASSPPGQGARAQY

cdr3_length: 12
d_call: -
j_call: TRBJ2-7
v_call: TRBV19
cdr3_aa: ASRAGGDRYEQY

cdr3_length: 13
d_call: -
j_call: TRBJ1-5
v_call: TRBV29-1
cdr3_aa: SVDVVFQGYQPQH

cdr3_length: 12
d_call: -
j_call: TRBJ1-1
v_call: TRBV5-1
cdr3_aa: ASRDVQGITEAF

cdr3_length: 12
d_call: -
j_call: TRBJ1-2
v_call: TRBV7-2
cdr3_aa: ASSFRQRNYGYT

cdr3_length: 12
d_call: -
j_call: TRBJ2-1
v_call: TRBV10-1
cdr3_aa: ASSEFVGDNEQF

cdr3_length: 11
d_call: -
j_call: TRBJ1-2
v_call: TRBV7-9
cdr3_aa: ASSFAGGSGYT

cdr3_length: 11
d_call: -
j_call: TRBJ2-7
v_call: TRBV7-6
cdr3_aa: ASSLVQGMEQY

cdr3_length: 13
d_call: TRBD2
j_call: TRBJ2-1
v_call: TRBV9
cdr3_aa: ASSVLSGTYNEQF

cdr3_length: 14
d_call: TRBD1
j_call: TRBJ1-1
v_call: TRBV6-4
cdr3_aa: ASSDSVGGQGPEAF

cdr3_length: 13
d_call: TRBD1
j_call: TRBJ1-1
v_call: TRBV10-3
cdr3_aa: AISPGQGGLAEAF

cdr3_length: 12
d_call: TRBD1
j_call: TRBJ1-4
v_call: TRBV5-4
cdr3_aa: ASSVDRGREKLF

cdr3_length: 11
d_call: -
j_call: TRBJ2-7
v_call: TRBV2
cdr3_aa: ASQGGIDYEQY

cdr3_length: 13
d_call: -
j_call: TRBJ1-4
v_call: TRBV18
cdr3_aa: ASSPTTGEIGKLF

cdr3_length: 12
d_call: TRBD2
j_call: TRBJ2-3
v_call: TRBV7-6
cdr3_aa: ASSLARTSPTQY

cdr3_length: 17
d_call: -
j_call: TRBJ2-1
v_call: TRBV7-2
cdr3_aa: ASSLAMRERRSSYNEQF

cdr3_length: 15
d_call: -
j_call: TRBJ2-2
v_call: TRBV7-3
cdr3_aa: ASSLRGGHPNTGELF

cdr3_length: 13
d_call: -
j_call: TRBJ2-2
v_call: TRBV27
cdr3_aa: ASSLAGLNTGELF

cdr3_length: 13
d_call: -
j_call: TRBJ1-1
v_call: TRBV2
cdr3_aa: ASSEQVLQSSEAF

cdr3_length: 13
d_call: TRBD2
j_call: TRBJ2-7
v_call: TRBV6-1
cdr3_aa: ASSRGGEVSYEQY

cdr3_length: 13
d_call: -
j_call: TRBJ1-5
v_call: TRBV9
cdr3_aa: ASSARGNSNQPQH

cdr3_length: 12
d_call: TRBD1
j_call: TRBJ1-2
v_call: TRBV6-1
cdr3_aa: ASRQFGTVEGYT

cdr3_length: 12
d_call: TRBD1
j_call: TRBJ1-1
v_call: TRBV2
cdr3_aa: ASSEWGQGTEAF

cdr3_length: 12
d_call: -
j_call: TRBJ2-3
v_call: TRBV6-6
cdr3_aa: ASSYPRSTDTQY

cdr3_length: 15
d_call: TRBD2
j_call: TRBJ2-1
v_call: TRBV11-3
cdr3_aa: ASSLGVAGGLWNEQF

cdr3_length: 14
d_call: -
j_call: TRBJ2-3
v_call: TRBV5-4
cdr3_aa: ASRQEGGLLPDTQY

cdr3_length: 15
d_call: TRBD1
j_call: TRBJ1-5
v_call: TRBV7-2
cdr3_aa: ASSQDRGRGYREPQH

cdr3_length: 16
d_call: TRBD1
j_call: TRBJ2-5
v_call: TRBV12-5
cdr3_aa: ASGSGYRQGVLQETQY

cdr3_length: 14
d_call: -
j_call: TRBJ2-5
v_call: TRBV2
cdr3_aa: ASSEIGVATKETQY

cdr3_length: 14
d_call: TRBD1
j_call: TRBJ2-7
v_call: TRBV28
cdr3_aa: ASSLTGGDYRYEQY

cdr3_length: 14
d_call: TRBD1
j_call: TRBJ2-2
v_call: TRBV7-9
cdr3_aa: ASSSGSQGDTGELF

cdr3_length: 12
d_call: TRBD1
j_call: TRBJ1-1
v_call: TRBV19
cdr3_aa: ASSLGQGYTEAF

cdr3_length: 13
d_call: TRBD1
j_call: TRBJ1-5
v_call: TRBV7-2
cdr3_aa: ASSLDRVNNQPQH

cdr3_length: 9
d_call: TRBD1
j_call: TRBJ2-4
v_call: TRBV2
cdr3_aa: ASWDSLIQY

cdr3_length: 14
d_call: -
j_call: -
v_call: TRBV5-5
cdr3_aa: ASSLGFGGSSYEQY

cdr3_length: 12
d_call: -
j_call: TRBJ1-1
v_call: TRBV6-1
cdr3_aa: ASRLGAQNTEAF

cdr3_length: 11
d_call: -
j_call: TRBJ2-7
v_call: TRBV6-5
cdr3_aa: ASKESFSYEQY

cdr3_length: 15
d_call: TRBD1
j_call: TRBJ1-2
v_call: TRBV5-6
cdr3_aa: ASSPRYSGTGTYGYT

cdr3_length: 14
d_call: TRBD2
j_call: TRBJ2-7
v_call: TRBV6-5
cdr3_aa: ASSYLGLVDSYEQY